The 10 T cell receptor beta chains listed next were all sequenced from one sample in a study of early T cells in non-severe SARS-CoV-2 infection. Each CDR3 protein gets one entry after TCRdb re-called the 5' RACE reads with MiXCR. Of some 98,000 distinct CDR3 sequences in the sample, 8% to 13% were seen once. The sample was whole blood. These receptors were taken from an adult who was a healthcare worker with PCR-confirmed SARS-CoV-2 infection or an uninfected control (not recorded which).

A few counts support this clonotype. This chain joins TRBV6-4 and TRBJ2-6; D gene ambiguous. The CDR3 sequence is 14 residues long. Between the trimmed V and J ends, which lost 8 bases and 2 bases, there was a span of 10 bases. Germline CDR1 reads MRHNA; CDR2 reads SNTAGT. CDR3 in DNA: TGTGCCAGCTTCGCCCTGGCTGGGGCCAACGTCCTGACTTTC. Translating it yields CASFALAGANVLTF.

This clonotype has ten or more counts. The gene calls are TRBV2 and TRBJ2-3, with 8 bases matching TRBD2. Germline loops: CDR1 SNHLY, CDR2 FYNNEI. CDR3 length: 14 amino acids. The V gene end was trimmed by 5 bases and the J gene end by 1 base; junction bases not matched to a gene: 2. The DNA for the CDR3 is TGTGCCAGCAGTACAGCGGGAGGCACAGATACGCAGTATTTT. Amino acids: CASSTAGGTDTQYF.

This clonotype was detected many times. V and J are TRBV21-1 and TRBJ2-2. TRBV21-1 is a pseudogene locus. The CDR3 has 15 amino acids. CDR3 region: CASSKRTANTGELFF. The CDR3 DNA reads as TGTGCCAGCAGCAAAAGAACCGCGAACACCGGGGAGCTGTTTTTT.

This clonotype was recorded many times. The V and J genes are TRBV2 and TRBJ1-2; possibly TRBD1 for D (6 bases). The CDR3 length is 14 residues. In germline, CDR1 is SNHLY, CDR2 FYNNEI. Trimming left V 4 bases short and J 4 bases short, with 13 bases between. Written as DNA, the CDR3 is TGTGCCAGCAGTGGGAAGGACAGAACCTATGGCTACACCTTC. It translates to CASSGKDRTYGYTF.

This clonotype was counted ten times or more. The chain couples TRBV7-2 to TRBJ2-5, with 10 bases fitting TRBD1. The CDR3 totals 14 residues. Germline V gives CDR1 SGHTA, CDR2 FQGNSA. With 5 bases clipped from V and 4 bases from J, the junction kept 4 bases outside the gene matches. The chain's CDR3 is CASSVDRGRETQYF. In DNA form, the CDR3 reads TGTGCCAGCAGCGTAGACAGGGGGCGAGAGACCCAGTACTTC.

Points on this clonotype: Relative to the germline gene, one junction end is altered; a read error may explain this. The chain couples TRBV4-2 to TRBJ2-3, with D uncertain. The length of the CDR3 is 14 residues. Germline CDR1 reads LGHNA; CDR2 reads YNFKEQ. The CDR3 spells CASSQDDGTDTEYF. The CDR3 DNA is TGTGCCAGCAGCCAAGATGACGGCACAGATACGGAGTATTTT.

This clonotype was seen only a few times. CDR3 bases: TGTGCCAGCAGCTCGAATGAGGGTGTCGTCAGGGGTGAGCAGTTCTTC. Translating it yields CASSSNEGVVRGEQFF. The chain employs TRBV7-9 and TRBJ2-1, with D possibly matching TRBD1 (6 bases). Trimming cost V 4 bases and J 9 bases, with 22 bases left between them. The CDR3 covers 16 residues. The germline CDR1 and CDR2 sequences are SEHNR and FQNEAQ (reference sequence).

This clonotype has only a few counts. This may arise from a read error, as a much more abundant clone is one base away. The chain has TRBV5-1 and TRBJ2-7; no firm D call. The V end lost 0 bases, the J end lost 2 bases, and 3 bases lay between the germline ends. The CDR3 runs 12 residues. The V gene's germline CDR1 is SGHRS and CDR2 YFSETQ. CDR3 nucleotide sequence: TGCGCCAGCAGCTTGGGGACCTACGAGCAGTACTTC. Its protein product is CASSLGTYEQYF.

J is TRBJ2-3 and V is TRBV18; 8 bases agree with TRBD2. CDR3 length: 14 amino acids. With 3 bases clipped from V and 4 bases from J, the junction kept 3 bases outside the gene matches. Per germline, CDR1 KGHSH and CDR2 LQKENI. The chain's CDR3 is CASSPGLAPDTQYF. In DNA form, the CDR3 reads TGTGCCAGCTCACCCGGACTAGCCCCAGATACGCAGTATTTT.

J is TRBJ1-2 and V is TRBV20-1; D remains ambiguous. With 5 bases removed from V and 2 bases from J, the gap between germline ends came to 9 bases. The germline V gene has CDR1 DFQATT and CDR2 SNEGSKA (reference sequence). The CDR3 extends over 12 amino acids. The CDR3 nucleotides read TGCAGTGCTTTGGACGCGAACTATGGCTACACCTTC. It yields the protein CSALDANYGYTF.